The T cell receptor (beta chain) described here comes from a study of cytomegalovirus exposure and HLA in healthy donors. Germline V gene lookup returns CDR1 LGHNA and CDR2 YSLEER. The CDR3 is 15 residues long. The ends were cut back, 1 base at V and 4 bases at J, with 13 bases in the middle. Researchers ran the PCR with 60 Vbeta and 13 Jbeta primers. Some clones are missing from TCRdb's copy, which holds only in-frame ones; the method was immunoSEQ multiplex PCR. Recorded here are 70,000 or so clones; the top ten clones represent roughly 2.6%. The receptor's source is a female donor in good health and CMV-seropositive. Material: PBMCs. V gene TRBV4-3 combines with J gene TRBJ1-2; a weak D match, TRBD1 (5 bases). CDR3 protein: CASSQATGTVYGYTF. The DNA of the CDR3 is TGCGCCAGCAGCCAAGCAACAGGAACCGTCTATGGCTACACCTTC.